Listed below are T cell receptor beta chains from one sample, sequenced in a study of blood T cell repertoires in COVID-19. TCRdb keeps only in-frame clones here, not all; method: immunoSEQ multiplex PCR. The sample contains 200,000 to 300,000 clones, about 87% of which appear only once. Sequencing input: PBMCs or T cells enriched from blood (not recorded which). The receptors here all came from a woman in her twenties or thirties with acute COVID-19. The CDR3 runs from the conserved cysteine through the conserved F or W. The order of the fields is J gene, V gene, clone size, D gene, CDR3 DNA, CDR3 protein. D genes are given only for firm matches. Clone size is given for some rows only: seen once, a few or many times, or a class if the clone is expanded.

j_call: TRBJ1-2; v_call: TRBV27; clone_size: few; d_call: TRBD1; cdr3_nt: TGTGCCAGCAGTGGGACAGGGACTCTTAACTATGGCTACACCTTC; cdr3_aa: CASSGTGTLNYGYTF
j_call: TRBJ2-3; v_call: TRBV11-2; clone_size: .; d_call: .; cdr3_nt: TGTGCCAGCAGCTTAGCATCCGGACTCCGCATGCATTTT; cdr3_aa: CASSLASGLRMHF
j_call: TRBJ2-5; v_call: TRBV20-1; clone_size: .; d_call: TRBD1; cdr3_nt: TGCAGTGCTGACAGGGGAGAGACCCAGTACTTC; cdr3_aa: CSADRGETQYF
j_call: TRBJ2-5; v_call: TRBV7-2; clone_size: .; d_call: TRBD1; cdr3_nt: TGTGCCAGCAGCTACTCCACAGGGGAAGAGACCCAGTACTTC; cdr3_aa: CASSYSTGEETQYF
j_call: TRBJ2-2; v_call: TRBV3-1/TRBV3-2; clone_size: .; d_call: TRBD2; cdr3_nt: TGTGCCAGCAGCCCTAGCGGGGGGGCCGGGGAGCTGTTTTTT; cdr3_aa: CASSPSGGAGELFF
j_call: TRBJ1-1; v_call: TRBV6-2/TRBV6-3; clone_size: .; d_call: .; cdr3_nt: TGTGCCAGCAGCCACAGTTTGAACACTGAAGCTTTCTTT; cdr3_aa: CASSHSLNTEAFF
j_call: TRBJ2-1; v_call: TRBV5-1; clone_size: .; d_call: .; cdr3_nt: TGCGCCAGCAGCTTGGGGCTAGGCAATGAGCAGTTCTTC; cdr3_aa: CASSLGLGNEQFF
j_call: TRBJ1-2; v_call: TRBV27; clone_size: .; d_call: TRBD1; cdr3_nt: TGTGCCAGCAGTTTTGGACAGGGGGCCGCTGGCTACACCTTC; cdr3_aa: CASSFGQGAAGYTF
j_call: TRBJ2-7; v_call: TRBV19; clone_size: .; d_call: TRBD1; cdr3_nt: TGTGCCAGTAGTACAGACCGGGACAGGGTGTCCTACGAGCAGTACTTC; cdr3_aa: CASSTDRDRVSYEQYF
j_call: TRBJ2-7; v_call: TRBV3-1/TRBV3-2; clone_size: .; d_call: .; cdr3_nt: TGTGCCAGCAGCCAAGAGGAGCGGAGTGACGAGCAGTACTTC; cdr3_aa: CASSQEERSDEQYF
j_call: TRBJ1-4; v_call: TRBV5-1; clone_size: .; d_call: TRBD1; cdr3_nt: TGCGCCAGCAGCGTTGTCGGGACAGCCGATGAAAAACTGTTTTTT; cdr3_aa: CASSVVGTADEKLFF
j_call: TRBJ1-2; v_call: TRBV6-5; clone_size: .; d_call: .; cdr3_nt: TGTGCCAGCAGGCCGAGATCTAACTATGGCTACACCTTC; cdr3_aa: CASRPRSNYGYTF
j_call: TRBJ1-1; v_call: TRBV7-6; clone_size: once; d_call: TRBD1; cdr3_nt: TGTGCCAGCAGCTTACACCCGCGCAGGGGGAACATACCCAACACTGAAGCTTTCTTT; cdr3_aa: CASSLHPRRGNIPNTEAFF
j_call: TRBJ2-7; v_call: TRBV4-3; clone_size: .; d_call: .; cdr3_nt: TGCGCCAGCAGCCAAGGTCGGGGTTTTGGCTTCTCCTACGAGCAGTACTTC; cdr3_aa: CASSQGRGFGFSYEQYF
j_call: TRBJ2-6; v_call: TRBV6-5; clone_size: .; d_call: .; cdr3_nt: TGTGCCAGCACCTTACAAACCTCTGGGGCCAACGTCCTGACTTTC; cdr3_aa: CASTLQTSGANVLTF
j_call: TRBJ2-3; v_call: TRBV24-1; clone_size: .; d_call: TRBD2; cdr3_nt: TGTGCCACCAGTGCCGCCGGAGCGGGGAAGAATACGCAGTATTTT; cdr3_aa: CATSAAGAGKNTQYF
j_call: TRBJ1-3; v_call: TRBV5-4; clone_size: .; d_call: .; cdr3_nt: TGTGCCACCCCAGGGACTGGAAACACCATATATTTT; cdr3_aa: CATPGTGNTIYF
j_call: TRBJ1-5; v_call: TRBV19; clone_size: .; d_call: .; cdr3_nt: TGTGCCAGTAGTATCATGACAACCGGCAATCAGCCCCAGCATTTT; cdr3_aa: CASSIMTTGNQPQHF
j_call: TRBJ1-2; v_call: TRBV11-2; clone_size: .; d_call: TRBD1; cdr3_nt: TGTGCCAGCAGCTCCCTCAGGGGGCGCTCAGGGGATCATGGCTACACCTTC; cdr3_aa: CASSSLRGRSGDHGYTF
j_call: TRBJ1-6; v_call: TRBV27; clone_size: .; d_call: .; cdr3_nt: TGTGCCAGCCGCTGGGGGGACCGTGATAATTCACCCCTCCACTTT; cdr3_aa: CASRWGDRDNSPLHF
j_call: TRBJ1-6; v_call: TRBV5-1; clone_size: .; d_call: TRBD1; cdr3_nt: TGCGCCAGCAGCTTTGGGGTCGGACAGGGAGGAGAACCCCTCCACTTT; cdr3_aa: CASSFGVGQGGEPLHF
j_call: TRBJ1-1; v_call: TRBV7-6; clone_size: .; d_call: .; cdr3_nt: TGTGCCAGCAGCTTAGGTAGTAGAATTGAAGCTTTCTTT; cdr3_aa: CASSLGSRIEAFF
j_call: TRBJ1-3; v_call: TRBV11-2; clone_size: once; d_call: .; cdr3_nt: TGTGCCAGCAGCTTAGCCTGGGGCGACTCTGGAAACACCATATATTTT; cdr3_aa: CASSLAWGDSGNTIYF
j_call: TRBJ2-2; v_call: TRBV30; clone_size: .; d_call: TRBD2; cdr3_nt: TGTGCCTGGAGGACTAGCGGGGGCGCCGGGGAGCTGTTTTTT; cdr3_aa: CAWRTSGGAGELFF
j_call: TRBJ2-1; v_call: TRBV15; clone_size: .; d_call: TRBD2; cdr3_nt: TGTGCCACCAGCAGAGATTTGCGCGGGAGGAGCTCCTACAATGAGCAGTTCTTC; cdr3_aa: CATSRDLRGRSSYNEQFF
j_call: TRBJ1-1; v_call: TRBV6-5; clone_size: .; d_call: .; cdr3_nt: TGTGCCAGCAGTTCCAACAAGAACACTGAAGCTTTCTTT; cdr3_aa: CASSSNKNTEAFF
j_call: TRBJ2-7; v_call: TRBV30; clone_size: .; d_call: TRBD2; cdr3_nt: TGTGCCTGGTCCGGTACTAGCGGGGAAAGGAGCTCCTACGAGCAGTACTTC; cdr3_aa: CAWSGTSGERSSYEQYF
j_call: TRBJ2-3; v_call: TRBV19; clone_size: .; d_call: TRBD2; cdr3_nt: TGTGCCAGTAGCCTCTTTAGCGGGGGCGACCTTGGTTCTACGCAGTATTTT; cdr3_aa: CASSLFSGGDLGSTQYF
j_call: TRBJ1-1; v_call: TRBV25-1; clone_size: once; d_call: TRBD1; cdr3_nt: TGTGCCAGCAGTGAATTTGGGGACAGGGGGACTTTCTTT; cdr3_aa: CASSEFGDRGTFF
j_call: TRBJ2-7; v_call: TRBV3-1/TRBV3-2; clone_size: .; d_call: .; cdr3_nt: TGTGCCAGCAGCCGGGGGGACTCCTACGAGCAGTACTTC; cdr3_aa: CASSRGDSYEQYF
j_call: TRBJ2-7; v_call: TRBV5-4; clone_size: .; d_call: .; cdr3_nt: TGTGCCAGCAGCTTGTTGGGAGTCTACGAGCAGTACTTC; cdr3_aa: CASSLLGVYEQYF
j_call: TRBJ2-7; v_call: TRBV6-5; clone_size: .; d_call: .; cdr3_nt: TGTGCCAGCAGTTACCGGGGACTGTCCTACGAGCAGTACTTC; cdr3_aa: CASSYRGLSYEQYF
j_call: TRBJ1-3; v_call: TRBV6-5; clone_size: .; d_call: .; cdr3_nt: TGTGCCAGCAGTTACTCGTTGGGTCCTACTACGGACACCATATATTTT; cdr3_aa: CASSYSLGPTTDTIYF
j_call: TRBJ2-3; v_call: TRBV11-2; clone_size: .; d_call: TRBD2; cdr3_nt: TGTGCCAGCAGTACCTTCCCTAGCGGGGGGGACACAGATACGCAGTATTTT; cdr3_aa: CASSTFPSGGDTDTQYF
j_call: TRBJ2-5; v_call: TRBV5-6; clone_size: .; d_call: .; cdr3_nt: TGTGCCAGCAGCTTGGAGGGAGTCAGCCAAGAGACCCAGTACTTC; cdr3_aa: CASSLEGVSQETQYF
j_call: TRBJ2-1; v_call: TRBV30; clone_size: once; d_call: .; cdr3_nt: TGTGCCTGGGAGGGGGCGGGGTACAATGAGCAGTTCTTC; cdr3_aa: CAWEGAGYNEQFF
j_call: TRBJ2-2; v_call: TRBV15; clone_size: .; d_call: TRBD2; cdr3_nt: TGTGCCACCAGCAGAGCACTAGCGGGGGCCGGGGAGCTGTTTTTT; cdr3_aa: CATSRALAGAGELFF
j_call: TRBJ2-5; v_call: TRBV7-9; clone_size: .; d_call: TRBD2; cdr3_nt: TGTGCCAGCAGCCCGGTCGGAGCGGGGGGGCCAGGAGAGACCCAGTACTTC; cdr3_aa: CASSPVGAGGPGETQYF
j_call: TRBJ2-5; v_call: TRBV4-1; clone_size: .; d_call: .; cdr3_nt: TGCGCCAGCAGCCAAGATTTACTAGTGGGAGAGACCCAGTACTTC; cdr3_aa: CASSQDLLVGETQYF
j_call: TRBJ2-1; v_call: TRBV5-1; clone_size: .; d_call: .; cdr3_nt: TGCGCCAGCAGCTTGATGGGGGCTGAGAATGAGCAGTTCTTC; cdr3_aa: CASSLMGAENEQFF
j_call: TRBJ2-1; v_call: TRBV7-7; clone_size: .; d_call: TRBD1; cdr3_nt: TGTGCTAGCAGCTTAGGAGGGAGGGGACAGGGGCATGAGCAGTTCTTC; cdr3_aa: CASSLGGRGQGHEQFF
j_call: TRBJ1-1; v_call: TRBV5-5; clone_size: .; d_call: .; cdr3_nt: TGTGCCAGCAGCTTGTATATAGCGAACACTGAAGCTTTCTTT; cdr3_aa: CASSLYIANTEAFF